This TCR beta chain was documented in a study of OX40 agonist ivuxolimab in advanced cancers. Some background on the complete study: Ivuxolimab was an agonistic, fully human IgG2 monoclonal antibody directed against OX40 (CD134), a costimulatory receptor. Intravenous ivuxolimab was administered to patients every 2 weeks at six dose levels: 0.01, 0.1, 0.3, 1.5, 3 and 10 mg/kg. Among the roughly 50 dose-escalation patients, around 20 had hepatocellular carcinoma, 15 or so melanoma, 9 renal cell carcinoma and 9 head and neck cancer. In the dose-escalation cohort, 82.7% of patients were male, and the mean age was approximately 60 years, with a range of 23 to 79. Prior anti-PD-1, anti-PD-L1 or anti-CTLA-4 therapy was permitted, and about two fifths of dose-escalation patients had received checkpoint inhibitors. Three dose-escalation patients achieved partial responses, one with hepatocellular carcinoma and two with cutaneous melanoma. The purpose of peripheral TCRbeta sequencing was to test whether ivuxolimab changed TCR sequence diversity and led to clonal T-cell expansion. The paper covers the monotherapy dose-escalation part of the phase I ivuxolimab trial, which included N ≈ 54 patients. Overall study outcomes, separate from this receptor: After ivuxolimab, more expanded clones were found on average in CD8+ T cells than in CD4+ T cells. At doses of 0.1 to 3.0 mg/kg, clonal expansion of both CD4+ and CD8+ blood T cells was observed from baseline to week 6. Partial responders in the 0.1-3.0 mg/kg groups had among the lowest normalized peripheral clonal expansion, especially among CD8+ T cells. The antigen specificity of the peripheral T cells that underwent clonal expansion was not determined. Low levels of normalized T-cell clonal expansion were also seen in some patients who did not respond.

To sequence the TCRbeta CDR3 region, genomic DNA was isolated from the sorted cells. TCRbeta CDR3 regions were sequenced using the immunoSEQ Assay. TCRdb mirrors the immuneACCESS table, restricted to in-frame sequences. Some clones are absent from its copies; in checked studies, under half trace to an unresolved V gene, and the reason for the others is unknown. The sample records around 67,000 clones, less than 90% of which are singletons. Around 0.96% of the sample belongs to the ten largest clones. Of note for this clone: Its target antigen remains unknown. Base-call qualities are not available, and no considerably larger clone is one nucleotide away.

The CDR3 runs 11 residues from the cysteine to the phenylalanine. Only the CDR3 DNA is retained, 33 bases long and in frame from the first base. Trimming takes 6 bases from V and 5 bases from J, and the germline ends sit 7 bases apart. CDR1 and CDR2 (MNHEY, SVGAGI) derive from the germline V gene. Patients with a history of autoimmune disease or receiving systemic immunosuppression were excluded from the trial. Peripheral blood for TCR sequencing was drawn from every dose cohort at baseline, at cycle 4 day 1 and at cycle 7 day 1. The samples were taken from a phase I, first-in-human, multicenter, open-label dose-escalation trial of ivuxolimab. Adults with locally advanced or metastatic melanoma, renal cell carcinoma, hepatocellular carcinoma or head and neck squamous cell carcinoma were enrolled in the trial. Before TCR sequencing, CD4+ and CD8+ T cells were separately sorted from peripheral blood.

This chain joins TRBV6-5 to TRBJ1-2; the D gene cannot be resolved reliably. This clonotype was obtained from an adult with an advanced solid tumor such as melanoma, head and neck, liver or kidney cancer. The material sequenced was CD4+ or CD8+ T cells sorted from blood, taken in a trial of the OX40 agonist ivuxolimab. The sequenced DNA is TGTGCCAGCAGGGACGGATATGGCTACACCTTC. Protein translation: CASRDGYGYTF.